A selection of T cell receptor beta chains follows, all from one sample in a study of blood T cell repertoires in COVID-19. The protocol was immunoSEQ multiplex PCR, while the TCRdb copy is restricted to in-frame clones and leaves out a portion. Here the sample spans about 380,000 clones, 89% being singletons. The sequenced sample consisted of peripheral blood. The origin of the receptors is a man aged 35-49 years with acute or convalescent COVID-19. Each CDR3 is given with its conserved first and last residue. Some rows mark clone size as missing; the rest say once, few, many or name a class of expanded clone.

abundance	v_gene	j_gene	CDR3aa
NA	TRBV4-1	TRBJ1-1	CASSHPRGTGLNTEAFF
NA	TRBV6-5	TRBJ2-2	CASSYETGGRIGELFF
NA	TRBV5-4	TRBJ2-1	CASTSSGGIYNEQFF
NA	TRBV5-1	TRBJ2-1	CASSLERGSDEQFF
NA	TRBV25-1	TRBJ2-7	CASSEGQGADEQYF
NA	TRBV29-1	TRBJ1-2	CSVAGTGGGYGYTF
few	TRBV28	TRBJ1-1	CASSLRPGLAFF
NA	TRBV19	TRBJ2-1	CASITDSNDEQFF
NA	TRBV5-8	TRBJ1-3	CASTLRLSGTIYF
NA	TRBV7-9	TRBJ1-2	CASITGQGNYGYTF
NA	TRBV27	TRBJ1-2	CASKGRQNSYGYTF
once	TRBV28	TRBJ1-3	CAIRTGNTIYF
NA	TRBV11-3	TRBJ2-3	CASSPSRGTDTQYF
NA	TRBV3-1/TRBV3-2	TRBJ2-2	CASSPITVNTGELFF
NA	TRBV7-8	TRBJ2-3	CASSLPARGEDYTQYF
once	TRBV9	TRBJ1-1	CASSVSRGQLNTEAFF
NA	TRBV5-5	TRBJ1-1	CASSLDPGGTEAFF
NA	TRBV6-2/TRBV6-3	TRBJ1-5	CASSYVGGSNQPQHF
NA	TRBV10-3	TRBJ1-2	CAISGFYRDHGNYGYTF
NA	TRBV4-2	TRBJ2-5	CASSQRLAGEVETQYF
NA	TRBV29-1	TRBJ2-1	CSVGTGAYNEQFF
few	TRBV11-2	TRBJ1-2	CASSAEGNYGYTF
NA	TRBV6-1	TRBJ1-1	CASSELLGAGGTEAFF
NA	TRBV3-1/TRBV3-2	TRBJ1-1	CASSRSDRNTEAFF
NA	TRBV25-1	TRBJ1-2	CASSEYISPGVYGYTF
NA	TRBV9	TRBJ2-7	CASSATGGAGEQYF
NA	TRBV5-1	TRBJ2-1	CASSQGLAGNNEQFF
NA	TRBV29-1	TRBJ1-2	CSVEEGRGGYTF